A single sample is the source of the 19 T cell receptor beta chains below, sequenced in a study of blood T cell repertoires in COVID-19. Generated by immunoSEQ multiplex PCR, the TCRdb table keeps only in-frame clones and is missing some. The table shows some 200,000 clones, with about 90% occurring only once. Material for sequencing was peripheral blood. These receptors originate from a woman aged 70 to 79 with acute or convalescent COVID-19.

The J gene is TRBJ1-5, the V gene TRBV19; D might be TRBD1 (6 bases). Germline loops: CDR1 LNHDA, CDR2 SQIVND (reference sequence). This CDR3 spans 15 amino acids. Trimming removed 3 bases from V and 3 bases from J, with 12 bases in between. The CDR3 nucleotides are TGTGCCAGTAGTATCATTTCAGGGGCCAATCAGCCCCAGCATTTT. Its protein product is CASSIISGANQPQHF.

The V and J genes are TRBV3-1 (or the pseudogene TRBV3-2) and TRBJ2-2; 7 positions agree with TRBD1. Germline V gene data show CDR1 as LGHDT and CDR2 as YNNKEL (reference sequence). V shed 6 bases, J shed 4 bases, and the junction held 14 bases outside the gene matches. This CDR3 is built from 17 residues. The CDR3 region is CASSRKGRQGSTGELFF. CDR3 nucleotide sequence: TGTGCCAGCAGTCGCAAGGGGAGACAGGGTAGCACCGGGGAGCTGTTTTTT.

This clone was seen just once. The chain has TRBV28 and TRBJ2-7; TRBD1 agrees at 7 bases. CDR1 is MDHEN and CDR2 is SYDVKM in the germline V gene. The CDR3 has 14 residues. With V trimmed by 6 bases and J by 0 bases, 5 bases remained unmatched. CDR3 sequence: CASRLQGSSYEQYF. Written as DNA, the CDR3 is TGTGCCAGCAGGTTACAGGGGTCCTCCTACGAGCAGTACTTC.

This sequence joins TRBV5-1 and TRBJ1-5; maybe TRBD1 (5 bases). Between the trimmed V and J ends, which lost 0 bases and 4 bases, there was a span of 11 bases. Germline CDR1 reads SGHRS; CDR2 reads YFSETQ. The CDR3 loop spans 15 amino acids. The CDR3: CASSLEGVRNQPQHF. CDR3 sequence (DNA): TGCGCCAGCAGCTTGGAAGGGGTGAGGAATCAGCCCCAGCATTTT. The complete variable domain, with remaining parts taken from reference TRBV5-1 and TRBJ1-5, reads KAGVTQTPRYLIKTRGQQVTLSCSPISGHRSVSWYQQTPGQGLQFLFEYFSETQRNKGNFPGRFSGRQFSNSRSEMNVSTLELGDSALYLCASSLEGVRNQPQHFGDGTRLSIL.

The chain is built from TRBV10-3 and TRBJ2-1; TRBD2 matches 8 bases. CDR3 length: 18 residues. CDR1 and CDR2 from the germline V gene are ENHRY and SYGVKD. Unmatched junction bases numbered 14, after V lost 2 bases and J lost 5 bases. The DNA for the CDR3 is TGTGCCATCAGTGAGAGGGCGGGAGGCCGTGAGAACCACAATGAGCAGTTCTTC. Translated, it gives CAISERAGGRENHNEQFF.

The V and J genes are TRBV28 and TRBJ1-2; 9 positions match TRBD1. Germline values: CDR1 MDHEN, CDR2 SYDVKM. Trimming took 3 bases from V and 4 from J; bases not matched to a gene: 6. The CDR3 contains 15 residues. CDR3 sequence reads: CASSLKGQGTYGYTF. The CDR3 nucleotides read TGTGCCAGCAGTTTGAAGGGACAGGGCACCTATGGCTACACCTTC.

The rearrangement joins TRBV19 to TRBJ2-1; a possible D gene is TRBD2 (6 bases). V gave up 1 base and J gave up 6 bases, with 16 bases separating them. Germline V gene data show CDR1 as LNHDA and CDR2 as SQIVND (reference sequence). CDR3 length: 16 residues. CDR3 sequence reads: CASSIVGTGAANEQFF. For the CDR3, the DNA is TGTGCCAGTAGTATAGTCGGGACTGGCGCGGCCAATGAGCAGTTCTTC.

V is TRBV10-3 and J is TRBJ2-7; TRBD1 agrees at 9 bases. Trimming at V came to 4 bases and at J to 2 bases, leaving 3 bases not matched to a gene. Germline CDR1 ENHRY, CDR2 SYGVKD. The CDR3 covers 14 residues. The CDR3 bases are TGTGCCATCAGTGGGGGACAGGGAACCTACGAGCAGTACTTC. Protein: CAISGGQGTYEQYF.

The chain is built from TRBV19 and TRBJ2-5; 8 nucleotides align to TRBD2. Germline V gene lookup returns CDR1 LNHDA and CDR2 SQIVND (reference sequence). This CDR3 comprises 17 residues. The V gene end was trimmed by 3 bases and the J gene end by 4 bases; junction bases not matched to a gene: 13. CDR3 DNA: TGTGCCAGTAGTATTGCTAGCGGGCTCACAGTCGGAGAGACCCAGTACTTC. Its protein is CASSIASGLTVGETQYF.

The chain joins TRBV11-3 to TRBJ1-2, with D tentatively TRBD1 (5 bases). Germline values: CDR1 SGHNT, CDR2 YENEEA. V shed 2 bases and J shed 3 bases, with 7 bases lying between them. The CDR3 runs 13 residues. CDR3 sequence reads: CASSLQGDYGYTF. CDR3 in DNA: TGTGCCAGCAGCTTACAGGGCGACTATGGCTACACCTTC.

The chain combines TRBV19 with TRBJ2-1, with 9 nucleotides matching TRBD2. CDR3 length: 14 residues. Germline V CDR1 and CDR2: LNHDA, SQIVND (reference sequence). Unmatched junction bases numbered 8, after V lost 4 bases and J lost 10 bases. The CDR3 loop is CASSKGLAPGEQFF. In DNA form, the CDR3 reads TGTGCCAGTAGTAAGGGACTAGCACCGGGGGAGCAGTTCTTC.

The chain employs TRBV7-2 and TRBJ1-5, with D possibly being TRBD1 (6 bases). The germline V gene has CDR1 SGHTA and CDR2 FQGNSA. There are 14 residues in the CDR3. V was clipped by 6 bases and J by 6 bases, with 15 bases between them. CDR3 sequence: CASSSQGTGQPQHF. CDR3 nucleotide sequence: TGTGCCAGCAGTTCACAGGGTACGGGTCAGCCCCAGCATTTT.

The chain links TRBV24-1 to TRBJ2-1; 10 bases are shared with TRBD2. V shed 6 bases, J shed 6 bases, and the junction held 10 bases outside the gene matches. Germline V gene lookup returns CDR1 KGHDR and CDR2 SFDVKD. The CDR3 has 16 amino acids. CDR3 bases: TGTGCCACCAGTAATGCTAGCGGGGGATTGGGCAATGAGCAGTTCTTC. Translated, it gives CATSNASGGLGNEQFF.

The V gene is TRBV28, the J gene TRBJ1-1; the D is unclear. There are 14 residues in the CDR3. Germline loops: CDR1 MDHEN, CDR2 SYDVKM. V lost 11 bases, J lost 4 bases, and 20 bases lay in between. This CDR3 reads CAATEGGSSTEAFF. CDR3 in DNA: TGTGCCGCCACAGAAGGAGGGAGTAGCACTGAAGCTTTCTTT. Using reference TRBV28 and TRBJ1-1 for the parts outside the CDR3, the full variable domain is DVKVTQSSRYLVKRTGEKVFLECVQDMDHENMFWYRQDPGLGLRLIYFSYDVKMKEKGDIPEGYSVSREKKERFSLILESASTNQTSMYLCAATEGGSSTEAFFGQGTRLTVV.

The chain has TRBV5-1 and TRBJ2-3, with D tentatively TRBD2 (6 bases). The V gene's germline CDR1 is SGHRS and CDR2 YFSETQ. The V and J ends lost 3 bases and 1 base respectively, with 15 bases between them. This CDR3 spans 16 amino acids. The CDR3 nucleotides are TGCGCCAGCAGCTCGGCGGGAACCAGGGGCACAGATACGCAGTATTTT. Amino acids: CASSSAGTRGTDTQYF.

J is TRBJ2-1 and V is TRBV28; 11 positions agree with TRBD2. V was pared by 2 bases and J by 6 bases, with 6 bases of the junction left unmatched. This CDR3 region has 16 residues. CDR1 is MDHEN and CDR2 is SYDVKM in the germline V gene. CDR3: CASSLTSGGGGNEQFF. In DNA form, the CDR3 reads TGTGCCAGCAGTTTAACTAGCGGGGGCGGGGGCAATGAGCAGTTCTTC.

The rearrangement joins TRBV18 to TRBJ1-6; 8 bases align to TRBD1. From germline, CDR1 is KGHSH and CDR2 LQKENI. The V and J ends lost 3 bases and 5 bases, in that order; junction bases with no gene match: 3. The CDR3 is 15 residues long. The CDR3 bases are TGTGCCAGCTCACCTCTGACAGGGGATAATTCACCCCTCCACTTT. This gives the protein CASSPLTGDNSPLHF.

The chain employs TRBV5-4 and TRBJ2-7, with D possibly matching TRBD2 (6 bases). This CDR3 has 15 amino acids. The germline V gene has CDR1 SGHNT and CDR2 YYREEE (reference sequence). V lost 3 bases, J lost 0 bases, and 13 bases lay in between. The CDR3 region is CASSSSAGISYEQYF. The CDR3 DNA reads TGTGCCAGCAGCTCTTCGGCGGGAATCTCCTACGAGCAGTACTTC.

The chain is built from TRBV2 and TRBJ1-1; perhaps TRBD1 as D (6 bases). This CDR3 comprises 13 residues. Looked up from germline, CDR1 is SNHLY and CDR2 is FYNNEI. Trimming removed 3 bases from V and 10 bases from J, with 15 bases in between. CDR3 in amino acids: CASSEQGTGRAFF. CDR3 nucleotides: TGTGCCAGCAGTGAGCAGGGGACGGGCAGAGCTTTCTTT.